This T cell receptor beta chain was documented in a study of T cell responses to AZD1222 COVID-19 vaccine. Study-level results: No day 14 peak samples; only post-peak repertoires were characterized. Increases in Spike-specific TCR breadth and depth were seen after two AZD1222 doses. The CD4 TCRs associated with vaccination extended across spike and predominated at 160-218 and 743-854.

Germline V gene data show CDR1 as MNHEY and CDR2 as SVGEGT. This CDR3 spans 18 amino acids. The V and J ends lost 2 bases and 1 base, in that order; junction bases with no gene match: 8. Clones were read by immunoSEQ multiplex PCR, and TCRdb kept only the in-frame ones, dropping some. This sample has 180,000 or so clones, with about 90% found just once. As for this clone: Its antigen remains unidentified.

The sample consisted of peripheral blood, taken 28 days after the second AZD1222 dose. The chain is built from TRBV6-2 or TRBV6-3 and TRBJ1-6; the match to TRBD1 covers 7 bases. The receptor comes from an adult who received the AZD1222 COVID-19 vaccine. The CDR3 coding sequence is TGTGCCAGCAGTTACGACAGGGCAGGGCGATCCTATAATTCACCCCTCCACTTT. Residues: CASSYDRAGRSYNSPLHF.